This T cell receptor beta chain was captured by sequencing in a study of lymphopenia after photon versus proton radiotherapy. Repertoires were generated with immunoSEQ multiplex PCR, while TCRdb's copy carries only in-frame clones and drops some. The sample contains 70,000 or so clones, around 90% of which appear only once. CDR3 size: 17 residues. V lost 0 bases, J lost 0 bases, and 12 bases lay in between. CDR1 is LNHDA, CDR2 SQIVND, per germline (reference sequence). Study results and caveats: Only patients who died were analyzed for survival; proton advantage is unproven.

On this clone: Its antigen is currently unknown.

This chain uses TRBV19 with TRBJ2-1; D could derive from TRBD1 or TRBD2 (5 bases each). This sample comprised peripheral blood, obtained from a patient treated with photon-based radiotherapy. This clonotype was sampled from a woman aged 40 to 55 with cholangiocarcinoma. The CDR3 protein is CASSIDWGKSSYNEQFF. The CDR3 coding sequence is TGTGCCAGTAGTATAGATTGGGGGAAAAGCTCCTACAATGAGCAGTTCTTC. The variable domain in full, with the rest retrieved from reference TRBV19 and TRBJ2-1, is DGGITQSPKYLFRKEGQNVTLSCEQNLNHDAMYWYRQDPGQGLRLIYYSQIVNDFQKGDIAEGYSVSREKKESFPLTVTSAQKNPTAFYLCASSIDWGKSSYNEQFFGPGTRLTVL.